A single sample gave rise to the 20 T cell receptor beta chains below, sequenced in a study of early T cells in non-severe SARS-CoV-2 infection. TCRdb re-called the 5' RACE reads with MiXCR, one entry per CDR3 protein. The data contain about 55,000 distinct CDR3 sequences, 9.5% to 15% of them singletons. Sequenced material: whole blood. These receptors all stem from an adult who was a healthcare worker with PCR-confirmed SARS-CoV-2 infection or an uninfected control (not recorded which).

The chain is built from TRBV30 and TRBJ1-1, with D hard to call. The CDR3 covers 13 residues. CDR1 is GTSNPN and CDR2 is SVGIG in the germline V gene (reference sequence). V was trimmed by 2 bases and J by 0 bases, leaving 7 bases between them. This CDR3 reads CAWSLRLNTEAFF. For the CDR3, the DNA is TGTGCCTGGAGTCTGAGATTGAACACTGAAGCTTTCTTT.

V usage is TRBV3-2 and J usage is TRBJ2-1; the table's TRBD2 call for D was not verified on the DNA. TRBV3-2 is reported as a pseudogene. This CDR3 region has 18 residues. CDR3 loop: CASSLIGTSGSSYNEQFF. For the CDR3, the DNA is TGTGCCAGCAGCTTAATCGGGACTAGCGGATCCTCCTACAATGAGCAGTTCTTC.

This chain's CDR3 is CAWNRESTDTQYF. The CDR3 DNA reads TGTGCCTGGAACAGGGAGAGCACAGATACGCAGTATTTT. The chain employs TRBV30 and TRBJ2-3; TRBD1 might be the D (6 bases). The CDR3 contains 13 residues. Germline V lookup: CDR1 GTSNPN, CDR2 SVGIG (reference sequence). V was clipped by 4 bases and J by 0 bases, with 8 bases between them.

This clonotype has a single count. This chain connects TRBV6-4 to TRBJ2-1, with TRBD2 matching 12 bases. The junction had 5 bases not matched to a gene; V was cut back by 4 bases and J by 10 bases. CDR1 and CDR2 from the germline V gene are MRHNA and SNTAGT. The CDR3 sequence is 14 residues long. The CDR3 is CASSGTSGAREQFF. CDR3 DNA sequence: TGTGCCAGCAGTGGGACTAGCGGGGCTAGAGAGCAGTTCTTC.

The chain links TRBV6-2 or TRBV6-3 to TRBJ2-7, with a tentative D call TRBD2 (6 bases). Trimming removed 6 bases at V and 0 bases at J, with 12 bases between. From germline, CDR1 is MNHEY and CDR2 SVGEGT. This CDR3 region has 14 residues. The CDR3 coding sequence is TGTGCCAGCAGCCCCGTGCGGGGCTCCTACGAGCAGTACTTC. Protein sequence: CASSPVRGSYEQYF.

Ten or more counts support this clonotype. The chain is built from TRBV12-3 or TRBV12-4 and TRBJ1-1; 8 bases are shared with TRBD1. The CDR3 has 16 amino acids. Trimming at V came to 6 bases and at J to 2 bases, leaving 11 bases not matched to a gene. CDR3 amino acids: CASRPYGQGPNTEAFF. The CDR3 nucleotides read TGTGCCAGCAGGCCTTACGGACAGGGACCCAACACTGAAGCTTTCTTT.

The chain uses TRBV5-1 and TRBJ1-2; no clear D. The CDR3 sequence is 12 residues long. CDR1 is SGHRS, CDR2 YFSETQ, per germline. Trimming pared 3 bases from V and 4 bases from J, leaving 7 bases between. CDR3 in DNA: TGCGCCAGCAGCTCGGAGGCCTATGGCTACACCTTC. Its translation is CASSSEAYGYTF.

This clonotype was found many times. The gene calls are TRBV11-2 and TRBJ2-2; perhaps D is TRBD1 or TRBD2 (5 bases each). Germline CDR1 SGHAT, CDR2 FQNNGV. The CDR3 spans 14 residues. Trimming stripped 3 bases from V and 0 bases from J, with 5 bases between. CDR3 residues: CASSLGPNTGELFF. The CDR3 DNA is TGTGCCAGCAGCTTGGGACCGAACACCGGGGAGCTGTTTTTT.

This clonotype was counted many times. The CDR3 sequence: CASSSSRASQRETQYF. The CDR3 DNA is TGTGCCAGCAGCTCCTCCCGGGCTTCACAGAGGGAGACCCAGTACTTC. The rearrangement uses TRBV7-2 and TRBJ2-5; D uncertain. This CDR3 is built from 16 residues. Germline assignment: CDR1 SGHTA and CDR2 FQGNSA. V was trimmed by 4 bases and J by 5 bases, leaving 20 bases between them.

This clonotype occurred a few times. V usage is TRBV6-2 or TRBV6-3 and J usage is TRBJ2-7; D uncertain. The CDR3 sequence is 13 residues long. Germline lookup yields CDR1 MNHEY and CDR2 SVGEGT. V shed 0 bases and J shed 12 bases, with 15 bases lying between them. CDR3 amino acids: CASSYSAKAMAYF. The CDR3 DNA is TGTGCCAGCAGTTACTCGGCGAAAGCCATGGCGTACTTC.

Many counts were recorded for this clonotype. V is TRBV7-9 and J is TRBJ2-3, with unresolved D. The V and J ends lost 4 bases and 4 bases respectively, with 6 bases between them. This CDR3 comprises 12 residues. Germline CDR1 is SEHNR and CDR2 is FQNEAQ (reference sequence). DNA of the CDR3: TGTGCCAGCAGCTCCACGGCAGATACGCAGTATTTT. Translating it yields CASSSTADTQYF.

This clonotype was picked up many times. V usage is TRBV7-2 and J usage is TRBJ2-2, with 7 bases fitting TRBD2. The ends lost 4 bases at V and 7 bases at J; junction bases unmatched: 3. The CDR3 has 13 residues. CDR1 SGHTA and CDR2 FQGNSA come from the germline V gene. CDR3 loop: CASSSRTSGELFF. DNA for the CDR3: TGTGCCAGCAGCTCTAGGACTAGCGGGGAGCTGTTTTTT. Full variable domain (outside the CDR3, taken from reference TRBV7-2 and TRBJ2-2): GAGVSQSPSNKVTEKGKDVELRCDPISGHTALYWYRQSLGQGLEFLIYFQGNSAPDKSGLPSDRFSAERTGGSVSTLTIQRTQQEDSAVYLCASSSRTSGELFFGEGSRLTVL.

V and J are TRBV7-8 and TRBJ1-3; D remains ambiguous. The CDR3 extends over 16 amino acids. Between the trimmed V and J ends, which lost 1 base and 4 bases, there was a span of 14 bases. The V gene's germline CDR1 is SGHVS and CDR2 FQNEAQ. The CDR3 nucleotides are TGTGCCAGCAGCTTAGGCTCCCAGATTACCGGAAACACCATATATTTT. This gives the protein CASSLGSQITGNTIYF.

This clonotype was picked up many times. The J gene is TRBJ1-1, the V gene TRBV6-6; the D gene is possibly TRBD1 (5 bases). This CDR3 spans 14 amino acids. Per the germline V gene, CDR1 is MNHNY and CDR2 is SVGAGI (reference sequence). V dropped 4 bases and J dropped 5 bases, with 14 bases sitting between them. The CDR3 DNA follows: TGTGCCAGCAGTTCGGGGCAGGGAGGGACTGAAGCTTTCTTT. Its translation: CASSSGQGGTEAFF.

The V and J genes are TRBV3-1 and TRBJ1-2; D uncertain. The CDR3 has 12 residues. CDR1 LGHDT and CDR2 YNNKEL come from the germline V gene (reference sequence). The V gene lost 1 base and the J gene lost 1 base, with 1 base spanning the gap. The CDR3 nucleotides are TGTGCCAGCAGCCAAGGTAACTATGGCTACACCTTC. It codes for CASSQGNYGYTF.

This clonotype was recorded a few times. The chain combines TRBV5-6 with TRBJ2-7; TRBD2 might be the D (5 bases). V gave up 4 bases and J gave up 5 bases, with 16 bases separating them. The CDR3 extends over 14 amino acids. Germline V gene sequence: CDR1 SGHDT, CDR2 YYEEEE. CDR3 region: CASSPDSRTDEQYF. The CDR3 nucleotides read TGTGCCAGCAGCCCGGACTCTCGTACCGACGAGCAGTACTTC.

This clonotype has ten or more counts. The rearrangement links TRBV5-8 to TRBJ1-2; no clear D gene. The V end lost 2 bases, the J end lost 7 bases, and 3 bases lay between the germline ends. Looked up from germline, CDR1 is SGHTS and CDR2 is YDEGEE. The CDR3 length is 10 residues. The CDR3 spells CASSFRGYTF. DNA of the CDR3: TGTGCCAGCAGCTTCCGTGGCTACACCTTC.

This chain uses TRBV7-9 with TRBJ1-2; 7 bases agree with TRBD1. Germline values: CDR1 SEHNR, CDR2 FQNEAQ (reference sequence). With V trimmed by 5 bases and J by 12 bases, 15 bases remained unmatched. The CDR3 spans 14 residues. The CDR3 region has the DNA TGTGCCAGCAGCCCAGGGACAGCCCTGTATGGTCACACCTTC. This codes for CASSPGTALYGHTF.

The chain has TRBV5-1 and TRBJ1-4, with D perhaps matching TRBD1 (5 bases). Trimming stripped 4 bases from V and 7 bases from J, with 11 bases between. The germline V gene has CDR1 SGHRS and CDR2 YFSETQ. The CDR3 totals 13 residues. The CDR3 DNA reads as TGCGCCAGCAGCCACGGGGGTGGTGAAAAACTGTTTTTT. Translating gives CASSHGGGEKLFF.

This clonotype turned up a few times. This chain links TRBV4-2 with TRBJ1-1; D call uncertain. Trimming took off 1 base at V and 3 bases at J, with 15 bases between the two ends. The germline V gene encodes CDR1 LGHNA and CDR2 YNFKEQ. The CDR3 sequence is 16 residues long. This chain's CDR3 is CASSQATRGAHTEAFF. The CDR3 DNA is TGTGCCAGCAGCCAAGCCACTCGGGGAGCTCACACTGAAGCTTTCTTT.